This T cell receptor beta chain emerged from a study of PD-1 blockade in mismatch repair-deficient tumors. Study overall: All were previously treated, progressing patients with about twelve mismatch repair-deficient cancer types.

V lost 0 bases, J lost 0 bases, and 6 bases lay in between. The CDR3 has 16 amino acids. Germline-derived CDR1 and CDR2 are MRHNA and SNTAGT. Overall study results and limits: Tumor-resident clones, often absent from pretreatment blood, expanded after pembrolizumab and then contracted.

This clone occurred a few times. Its matching antigen is unknown. Three pembrolizumab responders had their TCRs sequenced. Some clones are missing from TCRdb's copy, which holds only in-frame ones; the method was immunoSEQ multiplex PCR. The data show 95,000 to 150,000 clones, with more than 85% seen just once and roughly 12% held by the top ten. The sequence was obtained from an adult with mismatch repair-deficient cancer. The V and J genes are TRBV6-4 and TRBJ2-6; maybe TRBD1 (6 bases). Sequences were derived from peripheral blood, sampled 44 weeks after starting pembrolizumab. This CDR3 reads CASSDSDSSGANVLTF. CDR3 nucleotides: TGTGCCAGCAGTGACTCGGACAGCTCTGGGGCCAACGTCCTGACTTTC.